The present T cell receptor beta chain was sequenced within a study of identical twins' blood T cells. Background on the study: Some 50 million reads covered about six alpha-chain and about six beta-chain libraries. General study results and limits: Environmental influences on twin similarity could not be excluded. Abundant TCRbeta CDR3s overlapped more between twins than with unrelated donors.

This clonotype was observed at least ten times. What it binds is not known. In the study's own analysis: Per-library CDR3 reads ranged about 2.2 to 4 million; clonotypes, ~95,000 to ~550,000. TCRdb passed the 5' RACE reads through MiXCR, listing each CDR3 protein once. TCRdb's processing, not the study's, gives the V and J calls here. The profile shows fewer than 450,000 distinct CDR3 sequences, more than 25% of them singletons. The material sequenced was PBMCs. The sequence was obtained from a woman aged 18 to 55 in good health.

The CDR3 loop reads CASTPREGRKLFF. The CDR3 DNA is TGTGCCAGCACTCCTAGGGAGGGGAGAAAGCTGTTTTTT. This chain links TRBV6-5 with TRBJ2-2; 7 bases map to TRBD2. Trimming cost V 7 bases and J 12 bases; bases outside gene matches: 11. This CDR3 spans 13 amino acids. The germline CDR1 and CDR2 sequences are MNHEY and SVGAGI.